This paragraph covers one T cell receptor (beta chain) sequence. Its antigen remains unidentified. Treatment defined: roughly 11-day PBMC culture with coronavirus spike peptide pools or control peptides (ViraFEST assay). Peptide pool stimulation in ViraFEST expanded antigen-specific T cells, whose TCRs were then sequenced. Half of the medium was exchanged for fresh IL-2 medium, first on day 3 and then on day 7. The data originate from a study of vaccination and CD4 T cells after COVID-19. At the level of the study: The cells in question were stimulated using overlapping spike peptides derived from SARS-CoV-2, HCoV-NL63, HCoV-OC43 and HCoV-229E.

With the Oncomine TCR Beta short-read assay, DNA from cultured CD4+ T cells was sequenced. TCRdb itself ran the PCR reads through MiXCR, one entry per CDR3 protein. Of some 13,000 distinct CDR3 sequences listed, roughly 60% are singletons. Trimming removed 6 bases at V and 6 bases at J, with 19 bases between. CDR1 SNHLY and CDR2 FYNNEI come from the germline V gene. This CDR3 has 15 amino acids. The rearrangement uses TRBV2 and TRBJ2-3, with TRBD2 as a possible D gene (6 bases). Sequencing used CD4+ T cells from blood, cultured in vitro, obtained before SARS-CoV-2 vaccination. The receptor was isolated from a human donor who had recovered from COVID-19. The CDR3 is CASRGGGTRRDTQYF. Here the CDR3 DNA reads TGTGCCAGCAGGGGAGGAGGTACCCGGAGGGATACGCAGTATTTT.